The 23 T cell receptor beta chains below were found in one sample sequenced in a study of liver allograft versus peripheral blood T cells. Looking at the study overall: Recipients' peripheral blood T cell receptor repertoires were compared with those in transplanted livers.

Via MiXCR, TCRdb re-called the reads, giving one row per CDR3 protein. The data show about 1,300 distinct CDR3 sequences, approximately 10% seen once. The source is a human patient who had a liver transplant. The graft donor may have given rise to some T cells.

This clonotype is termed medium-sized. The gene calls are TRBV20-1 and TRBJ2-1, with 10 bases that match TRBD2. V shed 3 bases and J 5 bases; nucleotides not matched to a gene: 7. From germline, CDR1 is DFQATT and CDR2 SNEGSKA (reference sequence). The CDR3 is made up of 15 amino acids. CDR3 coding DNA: TGCAGTGCTAGGGCTAGCGGGAGTTGGCACAATGAGCAGTTCTTC. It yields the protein CSARASGSWHNEQFF.

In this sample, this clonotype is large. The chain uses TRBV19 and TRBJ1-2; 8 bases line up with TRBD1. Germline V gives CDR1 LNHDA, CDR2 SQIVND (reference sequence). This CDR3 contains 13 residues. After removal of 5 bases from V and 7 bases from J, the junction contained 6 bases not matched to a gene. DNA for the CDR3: TGTGCCAGTAGTCTCGACAGGGGTTTTGGCTACACCTTC. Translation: CASSLDRGFGYTF.

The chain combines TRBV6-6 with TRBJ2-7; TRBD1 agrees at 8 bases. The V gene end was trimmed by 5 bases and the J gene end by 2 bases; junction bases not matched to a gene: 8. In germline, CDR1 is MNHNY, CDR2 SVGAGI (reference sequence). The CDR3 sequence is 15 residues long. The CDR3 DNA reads TGTGCCAGCAGTGAAATAGGGACAGGTACCTACGAGCAGTACTTC. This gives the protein CASSEIGTGTYEQYF.

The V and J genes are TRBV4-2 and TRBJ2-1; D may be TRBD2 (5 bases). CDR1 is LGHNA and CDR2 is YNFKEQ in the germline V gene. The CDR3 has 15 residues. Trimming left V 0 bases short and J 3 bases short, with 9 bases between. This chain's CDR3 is CASSQDRTSYNEQFF. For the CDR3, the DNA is TGTGCCAGCAGCCAAGATAGAACTAGCTACAATGAGCAGTTCTTC.

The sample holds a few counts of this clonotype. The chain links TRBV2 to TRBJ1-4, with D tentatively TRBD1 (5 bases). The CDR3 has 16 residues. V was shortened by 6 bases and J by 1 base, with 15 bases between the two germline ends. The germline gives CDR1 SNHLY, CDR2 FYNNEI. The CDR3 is CASRQTAIGTNEKLFF. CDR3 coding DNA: TGTGCCAGCAGACAGACAGCAATTGGAACTAATGAAAAACTGTTTTTT.

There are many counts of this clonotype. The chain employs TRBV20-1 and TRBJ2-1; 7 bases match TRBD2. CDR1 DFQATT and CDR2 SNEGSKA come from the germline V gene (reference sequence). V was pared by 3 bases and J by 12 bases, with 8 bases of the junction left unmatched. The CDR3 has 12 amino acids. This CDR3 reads CSARRWEGLQFF. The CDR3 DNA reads TGCAGTGCTAGGAGGTGGGAGGGCCTGCAGTTCTTC.

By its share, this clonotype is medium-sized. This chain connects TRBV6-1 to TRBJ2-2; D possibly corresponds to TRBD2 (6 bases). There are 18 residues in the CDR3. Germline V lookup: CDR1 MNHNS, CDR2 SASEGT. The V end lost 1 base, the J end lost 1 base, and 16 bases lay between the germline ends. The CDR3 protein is CASSEDRGLLLNTGELFF. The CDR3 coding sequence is TGTGCCAGCAGTGAAGATCGGGGACTCCTTCTGAACACCGGGGAGCTGTTTTTT.

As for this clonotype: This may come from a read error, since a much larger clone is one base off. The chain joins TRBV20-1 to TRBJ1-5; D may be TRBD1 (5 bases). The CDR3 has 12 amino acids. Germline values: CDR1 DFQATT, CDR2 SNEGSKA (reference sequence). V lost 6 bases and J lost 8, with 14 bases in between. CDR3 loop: CSANTGYKPQHF. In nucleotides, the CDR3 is TGCAGTGCAAACACAGGTTATAAGCCCCAGCATTTT.

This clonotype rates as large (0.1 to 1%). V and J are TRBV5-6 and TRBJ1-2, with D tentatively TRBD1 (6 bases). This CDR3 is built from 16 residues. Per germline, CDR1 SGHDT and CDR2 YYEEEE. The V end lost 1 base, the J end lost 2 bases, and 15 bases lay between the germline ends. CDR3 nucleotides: TGTGCCAGCAGCTTGCTAGGAGTGGGACAAAACTATGGCTACACCTTC. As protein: CASSLLGVGQNYGYTF.

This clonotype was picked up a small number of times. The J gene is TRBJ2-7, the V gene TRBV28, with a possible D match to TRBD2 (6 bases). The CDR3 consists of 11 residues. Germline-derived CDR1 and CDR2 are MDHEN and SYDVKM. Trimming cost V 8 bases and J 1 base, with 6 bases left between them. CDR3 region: CASRESYEQYF. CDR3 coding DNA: TGTGCCAGCCGGGAGTCCTACGAGCAGTACTTC.

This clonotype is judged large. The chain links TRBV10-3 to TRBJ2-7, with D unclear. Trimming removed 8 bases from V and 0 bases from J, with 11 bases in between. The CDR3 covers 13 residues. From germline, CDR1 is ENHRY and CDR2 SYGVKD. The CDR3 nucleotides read TGTGCCATCGGCAACCGGAACTCCTACGAGCAGTACTTC. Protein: CAIGNRNSYEQYF.

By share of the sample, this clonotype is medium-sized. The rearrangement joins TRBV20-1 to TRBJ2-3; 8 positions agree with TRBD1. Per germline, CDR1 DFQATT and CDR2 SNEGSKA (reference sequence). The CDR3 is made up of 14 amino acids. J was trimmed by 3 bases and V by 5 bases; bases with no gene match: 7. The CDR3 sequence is CSAPGQGQTDTQYF. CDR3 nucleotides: TGCAGTGCTCCTGGACAGGGACAAACAGATACGCAGTATTTT.

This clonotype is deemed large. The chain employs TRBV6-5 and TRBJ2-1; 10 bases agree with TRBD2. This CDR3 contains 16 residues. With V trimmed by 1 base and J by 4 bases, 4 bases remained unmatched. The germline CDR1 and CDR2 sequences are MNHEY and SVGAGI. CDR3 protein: CASSYYGTSVYNEQFF. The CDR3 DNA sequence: TGTGCCAGCAGTTACTACGGGACTAGCGTATACAATGAGCAGTTCTTC.

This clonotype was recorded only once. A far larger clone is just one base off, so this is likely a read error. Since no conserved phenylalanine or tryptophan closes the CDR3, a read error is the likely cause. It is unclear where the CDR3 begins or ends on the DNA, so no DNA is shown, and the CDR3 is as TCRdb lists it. CDR3 residues: CASSEGQQGSGYI. The rearrangement links TRBV6-5 to TRBJ2-7; TRBD1 is the table's D call and was not checked against the DNA. The CDR3 comprises 13 residues, both ends counted. The germline V gene encodes CDR1 MNHEY and CDR2 SVGAGI.

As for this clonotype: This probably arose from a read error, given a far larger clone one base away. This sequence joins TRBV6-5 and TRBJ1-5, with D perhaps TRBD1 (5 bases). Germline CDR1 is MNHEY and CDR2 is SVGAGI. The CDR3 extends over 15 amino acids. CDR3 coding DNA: TGTGCCAACAGTGACTTCGACAGAAGCAATCAGCCCCAGCATTTT. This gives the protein CANSDFDRSNQPQHF.

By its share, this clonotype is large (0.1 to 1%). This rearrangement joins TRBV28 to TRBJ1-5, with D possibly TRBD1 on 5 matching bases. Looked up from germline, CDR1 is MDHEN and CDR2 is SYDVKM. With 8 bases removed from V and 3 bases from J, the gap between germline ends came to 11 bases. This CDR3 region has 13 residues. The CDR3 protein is CASLDSINQPQHF. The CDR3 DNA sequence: TGTGCCAGCCTAGACAGTATCAATCAGCCCCAGCATTTT.

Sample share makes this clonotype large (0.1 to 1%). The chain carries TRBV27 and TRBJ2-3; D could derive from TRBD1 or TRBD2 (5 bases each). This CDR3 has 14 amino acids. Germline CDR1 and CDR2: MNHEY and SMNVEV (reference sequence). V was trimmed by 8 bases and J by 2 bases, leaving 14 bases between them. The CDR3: CASSGPRTTDTQYF. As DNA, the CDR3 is TGTGCCAGCTCGGGACCCCGGACCACAGATACGCAGTATTTT.

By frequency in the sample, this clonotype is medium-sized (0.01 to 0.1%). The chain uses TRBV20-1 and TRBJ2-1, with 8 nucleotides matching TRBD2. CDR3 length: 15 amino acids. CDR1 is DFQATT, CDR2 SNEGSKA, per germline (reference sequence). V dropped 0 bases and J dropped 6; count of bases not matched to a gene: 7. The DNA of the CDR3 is TGCAGTGCTAGAGATTTGGCTAGCGGGCTCAATGAGCAGTTCTTC. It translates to CSARDLASGLNEQFF.

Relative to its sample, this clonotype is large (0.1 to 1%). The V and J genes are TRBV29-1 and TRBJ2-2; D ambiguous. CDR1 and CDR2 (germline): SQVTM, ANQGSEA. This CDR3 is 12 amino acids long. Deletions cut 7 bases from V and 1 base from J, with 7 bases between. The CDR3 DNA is TGCAGCGCAGCATGGAACACCGGGGAGCTGTTTTTT. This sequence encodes CSAAWNTGELFF.

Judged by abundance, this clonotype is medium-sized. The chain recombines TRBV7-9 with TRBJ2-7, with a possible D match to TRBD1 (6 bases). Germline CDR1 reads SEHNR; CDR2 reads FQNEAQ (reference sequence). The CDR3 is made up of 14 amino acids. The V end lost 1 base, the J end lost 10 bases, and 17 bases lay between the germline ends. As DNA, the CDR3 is TGTGCCAGCAGCTTAGGATACGGGGAACAGGGCCAGTACTTC. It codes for CASSLGYGEQGQYF.

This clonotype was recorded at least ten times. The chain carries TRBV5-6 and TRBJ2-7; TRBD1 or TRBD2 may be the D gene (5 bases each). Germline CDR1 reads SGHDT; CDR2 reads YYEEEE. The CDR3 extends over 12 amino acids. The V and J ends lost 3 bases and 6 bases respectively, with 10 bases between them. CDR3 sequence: CASSSPGREQYF. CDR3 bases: TGTGCCAGCAGCTCACCGGGACGCGAGCAGTACTTC.

For the CDR3, the DNA is TGCAGTGCGAGTAATAGCGGGAGCCCCCCAGATACGCAGTATTTT. It codes for CSASNSGSPPDTQYF. The chain is built from TRBV20-1 and TRBJ2-3; 9 nucleotides line up with TRBD2. This CDR3 region has 15 residues. The V gene end was trimmed by 6 bases and the J gene end by 4 bases; junction bases not matched to a gene: 11. Germline loops: CDR1 DFQATT, CDR2 SNEGSKA (reference sequence).

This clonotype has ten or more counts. The CDR3 is CASIRGGSDYEQYF. CDR3 DNA sequence: TGCGCCAGCATCCGCGGCGGGTCGGACTACGAGCAGTACTTC. This sequence joins TRBV10-2 and TRBJ2-7, with TRBD2 as a possible D gene (5 bases). This CDR3 spans 14 amino acids. Trimming removed 7 bases at V and 3 bases at J, with 16 bases between. From germline, CDR1 is WSHSY and CDR2 SAAADI.